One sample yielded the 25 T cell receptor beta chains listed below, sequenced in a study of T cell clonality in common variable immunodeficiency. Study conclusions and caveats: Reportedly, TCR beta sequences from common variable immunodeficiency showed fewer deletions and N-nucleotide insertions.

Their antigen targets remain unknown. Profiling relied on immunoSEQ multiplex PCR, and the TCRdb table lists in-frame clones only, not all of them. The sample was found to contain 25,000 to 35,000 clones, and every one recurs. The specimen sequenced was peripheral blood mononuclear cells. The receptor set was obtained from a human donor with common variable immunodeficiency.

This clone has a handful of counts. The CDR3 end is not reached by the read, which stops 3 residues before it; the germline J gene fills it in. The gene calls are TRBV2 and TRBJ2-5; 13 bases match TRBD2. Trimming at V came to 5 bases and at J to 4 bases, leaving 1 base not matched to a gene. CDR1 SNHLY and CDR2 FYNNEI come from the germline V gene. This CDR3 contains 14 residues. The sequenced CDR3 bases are TGTGCCAGCAGTAGGACTAGCGGGGGAGAGACC. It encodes CASSRTSGGET. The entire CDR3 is CASSRTSGGETQYF.

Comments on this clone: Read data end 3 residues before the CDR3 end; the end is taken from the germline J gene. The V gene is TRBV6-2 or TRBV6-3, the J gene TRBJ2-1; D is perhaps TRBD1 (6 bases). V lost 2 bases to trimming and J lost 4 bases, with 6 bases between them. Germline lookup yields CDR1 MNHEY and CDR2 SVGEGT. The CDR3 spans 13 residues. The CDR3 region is CASSYGQYNEQFF. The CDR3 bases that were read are TGTGCCAGCAGTTACGGACAGTACAATGAG.

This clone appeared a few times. Incomplete CDR3 DNA: TGCGCCAGCAGCTTGGCCAGGTCTACCTACGAG. This codes for CASSLARSTYE. The whole CDR3 sequence reads CASSLARSTYEQYF. The J gene is TRBJ2-7, the V gene TRBV5-1; D is unclear. The sequenced fragment ends 3 residues before the CDR3 boundary, so the rest is inferred from the germline J gene. The germline CDR1 and CDR2 sequences are SGHRS and YFSETQ. V dropped 0 bases and J dropped 2 bases, with 9 bases sitting between them. The CDR3 has 14 residues.

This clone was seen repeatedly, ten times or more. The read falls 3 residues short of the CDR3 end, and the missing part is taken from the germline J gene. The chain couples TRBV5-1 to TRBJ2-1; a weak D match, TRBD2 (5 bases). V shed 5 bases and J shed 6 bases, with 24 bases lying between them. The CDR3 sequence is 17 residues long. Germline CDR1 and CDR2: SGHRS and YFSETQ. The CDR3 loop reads CASSSPSSSGNPNEQFF. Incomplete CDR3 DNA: TGCGCCAGCAGTTCCCCCTCGTCCAGCGGAAACCCCAATGAG.

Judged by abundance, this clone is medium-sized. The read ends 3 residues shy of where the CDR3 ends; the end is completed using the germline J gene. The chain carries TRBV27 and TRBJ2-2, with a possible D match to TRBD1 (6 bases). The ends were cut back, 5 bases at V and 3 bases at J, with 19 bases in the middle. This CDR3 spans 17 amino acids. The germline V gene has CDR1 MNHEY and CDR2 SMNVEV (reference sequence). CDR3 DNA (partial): TGTGCCAGCAGTCACACCCCCCGGACAGACCACACCGGGGAG. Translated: CASSHTPRTDHTGE. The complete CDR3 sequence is CASSHTPRTDHTGELFF.

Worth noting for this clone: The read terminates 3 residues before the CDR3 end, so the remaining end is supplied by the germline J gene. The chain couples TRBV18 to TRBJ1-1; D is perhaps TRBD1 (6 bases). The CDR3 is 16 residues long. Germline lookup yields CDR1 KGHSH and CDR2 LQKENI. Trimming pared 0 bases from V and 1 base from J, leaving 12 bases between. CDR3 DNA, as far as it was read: TGTGCCAGCTCACCACCGGGCAGGGGTGGGAACACTGAA. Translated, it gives CASSPPGRGGNTE. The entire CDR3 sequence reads CASSPPGRGGNTEAFF.

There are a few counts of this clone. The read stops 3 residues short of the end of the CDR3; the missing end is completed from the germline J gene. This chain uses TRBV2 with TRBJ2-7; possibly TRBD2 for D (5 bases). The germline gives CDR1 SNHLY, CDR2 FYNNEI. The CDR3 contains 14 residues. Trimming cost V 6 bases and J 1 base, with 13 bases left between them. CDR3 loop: CASREDFFSYEQYF. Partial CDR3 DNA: TGTGCCAGCAGAGAGGACTTCTTTTCCTACGAG. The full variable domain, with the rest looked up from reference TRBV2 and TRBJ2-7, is EPEVTQTPSHQVTQMGQEVILRCVPISNHLYFYWYRQILGQKVEFLVSFYNNEISEKSEIFDDQFSVERPDGSNFTLKIRSTKLEDSAMYFCASREDFFSYEQYFGPGTRLTVT.

This CDR3 reads CASSRSGAGETQYF. Incomplete CDR3 DNA: TGTGCCAGCAGCCGTAGCGGGGCGGGGGAGACC. The J gene is TRBJ2-5, the V gene TRBV7-9, with 8 bases that match TRBD2. The read finishes 3 residues shy of the CDR3 end, and the germline J gene is used to complete it. J lost 5 bases, V lost 5 bases, and 7 bases had no gene match. The CDR3 is made up of 14 amino acids. The V gene's germline CDR1 is SEHNR and CDR2 FQNEAQ (reference sequence).

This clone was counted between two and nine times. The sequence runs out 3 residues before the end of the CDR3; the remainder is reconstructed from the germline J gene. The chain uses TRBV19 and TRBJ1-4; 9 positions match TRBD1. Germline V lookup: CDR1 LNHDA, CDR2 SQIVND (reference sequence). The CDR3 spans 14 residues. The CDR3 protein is CASNPDRGRKKLFF. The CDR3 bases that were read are TGTGCCAGTAACCCCGACAGGGGGAGAAAGAAA. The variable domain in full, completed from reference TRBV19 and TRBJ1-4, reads DGGITQSPKYLFRKEGQNVTLSCEQNLNHDAMYWYRQDPGQGLRLIYYSQIVNDFQKGDIAEGYSVSREKKESFPLTVTSAQKNPTAFYLCASNPDRGRKKLFFGSGTQLSVL.

The sequenced CDR3 bases are TGTGCCAGCAGCCGCAGTTATGGGCGCGAGGAGACC. Its protein product is CASSRSYGREET. The complete CDR3 protein is CASSRSYGREETQYF. This sequence joins TRBV7-9 and TRBJ2-5; D is unresolved. Sequencing ends 3 residues short of the CDR3 end; the germline J gene provides the rest. Germline V CDR1 and CDR2: SEHNR, FQNEAQ (reference sequence). Trimming took off 5 bases at V and 5 bases at J, with 18 bases between the two ends. This CDR3 contains 15 residues. Combining the CDR3 with reference TRBV7-9 and TRBJ2-5 gives the whole variable domain DTGVSQNPRHKITKRGQNVTFRCDPISEHNRLYWYRQTLGQGPEFLTYFQNEAQLEKSRLLSDRFSAERPKGSFSTLEIQRTEQGDSAMYLCASSRSYGREETQYFGPGTRLLVL.

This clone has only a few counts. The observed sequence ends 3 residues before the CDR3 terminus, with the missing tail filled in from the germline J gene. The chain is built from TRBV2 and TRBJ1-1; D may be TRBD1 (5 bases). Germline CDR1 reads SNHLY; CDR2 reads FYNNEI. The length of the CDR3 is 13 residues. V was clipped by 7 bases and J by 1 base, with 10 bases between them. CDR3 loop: CASKTDTNTEAFF. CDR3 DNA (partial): TGTGCCAGCAAAACGGACACGAACACTGAA.

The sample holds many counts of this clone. The CDR3 is CASSWTSGSYEQYF. The covered CDR3 bases are TGCGCCAGCAGCTGGACTAGCGGCTCCTACGAG. This sequence joins TRBV5-1 and TRBJ2-7, with TRBD2 matching over 10 bases. The read finishes 3 residues shy of the CDR3 end, and the germline J gene is used to complete it. V dropped 3 bases and J dropped 0; count of bases not matched to a gene: 0. The CDR3 length is 14 residues. Per germline, CDR1 SGHRS and CDR2 YFSETQ.

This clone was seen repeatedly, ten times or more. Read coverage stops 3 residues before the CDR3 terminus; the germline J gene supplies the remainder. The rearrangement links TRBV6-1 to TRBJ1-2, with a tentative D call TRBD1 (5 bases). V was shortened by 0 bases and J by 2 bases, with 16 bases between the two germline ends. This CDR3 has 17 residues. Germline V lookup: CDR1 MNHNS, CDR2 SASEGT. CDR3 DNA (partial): TGTGCCAGCAGTGAAGCCCAGGTGGGGCTACCGAACTATGGC. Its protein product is CASSEAQVGLPNYG. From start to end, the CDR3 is CASSEAQVGLPNYGYTF.

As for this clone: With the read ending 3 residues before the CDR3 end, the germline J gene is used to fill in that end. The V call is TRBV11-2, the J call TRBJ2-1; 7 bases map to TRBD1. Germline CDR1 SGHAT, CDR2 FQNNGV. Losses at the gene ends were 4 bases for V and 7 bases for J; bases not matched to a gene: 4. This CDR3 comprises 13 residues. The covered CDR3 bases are TGTGCCAGCAGCTCGGACAGGTTAAATGAG. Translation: CASSSDRLNE. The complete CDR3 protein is CASSSDRLNEQFF. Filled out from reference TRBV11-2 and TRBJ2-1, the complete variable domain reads EAGVAQSPRYKIIEKRQSVAFWCNPISGHATLYWYQQILGQGPKLLIQFQNNGVVDDSQLPKDRFSAERLKGVDSTLKIQPAKLEDSAVYLCASSSDRLNEQFFGPGTRLTVL.

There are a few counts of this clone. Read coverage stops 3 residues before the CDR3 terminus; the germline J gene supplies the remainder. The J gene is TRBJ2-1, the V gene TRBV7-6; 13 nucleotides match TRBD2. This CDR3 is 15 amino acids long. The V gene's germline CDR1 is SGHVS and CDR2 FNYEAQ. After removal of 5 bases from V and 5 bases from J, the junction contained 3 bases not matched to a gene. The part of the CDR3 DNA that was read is TGTGCCAGCAGCCCTACTAGCGGGGGGGACAATGAG. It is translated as CASSPTSGGDNE. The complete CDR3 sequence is CASSPTSGGDNEQFF. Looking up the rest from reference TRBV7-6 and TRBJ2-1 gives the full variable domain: GAGVSQSPRYKVTKRGQDVALRCDPISGHVSLYWYRQALGQGPEFLTYFNYEAQQDKSGLPNDRFSAERPEGSISTLTIQRTEQRDSAMYRCASSPTSGGDNEQFFGPGTRLTVL.

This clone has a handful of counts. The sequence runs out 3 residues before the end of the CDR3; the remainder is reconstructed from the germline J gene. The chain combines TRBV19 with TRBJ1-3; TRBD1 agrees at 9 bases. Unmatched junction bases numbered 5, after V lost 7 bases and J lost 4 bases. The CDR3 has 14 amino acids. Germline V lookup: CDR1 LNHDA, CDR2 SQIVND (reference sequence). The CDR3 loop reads CASNVQGAGNTIYF. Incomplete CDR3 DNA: TGTGCCAGTAATGTACAGGGGGCCGGAAACACC.

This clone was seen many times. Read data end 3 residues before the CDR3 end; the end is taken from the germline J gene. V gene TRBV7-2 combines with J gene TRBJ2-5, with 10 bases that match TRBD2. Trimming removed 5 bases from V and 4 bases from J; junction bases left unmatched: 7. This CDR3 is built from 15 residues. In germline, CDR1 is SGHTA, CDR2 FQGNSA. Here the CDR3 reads CASSQYSGGVETQYF. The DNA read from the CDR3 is TGTGCCAGCAGCCAGTACAGCGGGGGGGTAGAGACC.

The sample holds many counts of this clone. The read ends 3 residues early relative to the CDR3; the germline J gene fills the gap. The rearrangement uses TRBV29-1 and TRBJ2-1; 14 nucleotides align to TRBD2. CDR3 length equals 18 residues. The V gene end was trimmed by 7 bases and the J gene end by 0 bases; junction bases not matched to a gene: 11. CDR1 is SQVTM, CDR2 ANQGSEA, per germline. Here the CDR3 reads CSGIRGLAGASSYNEQFF. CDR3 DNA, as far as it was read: TGCAGCGGAATAAGGGGACTAGCGGGGGCTAGCTCCTACAATGAG.

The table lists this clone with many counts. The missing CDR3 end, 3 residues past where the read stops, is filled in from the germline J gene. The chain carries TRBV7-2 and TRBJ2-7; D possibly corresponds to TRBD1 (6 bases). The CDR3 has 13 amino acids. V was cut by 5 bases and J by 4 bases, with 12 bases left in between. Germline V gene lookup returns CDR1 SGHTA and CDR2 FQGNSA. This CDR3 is CASSQHTGYEQYF. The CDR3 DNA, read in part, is TGTGCCAGCAGCCAACATACAGGGTACGAG.

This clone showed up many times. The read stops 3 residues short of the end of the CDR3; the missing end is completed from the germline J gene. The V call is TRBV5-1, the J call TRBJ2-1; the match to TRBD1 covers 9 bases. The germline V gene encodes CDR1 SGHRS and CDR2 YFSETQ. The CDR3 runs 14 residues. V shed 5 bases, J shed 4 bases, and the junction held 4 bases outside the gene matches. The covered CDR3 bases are TGCGCCAGCAGGGGGACAGGGTTGTACAATGAG. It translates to CASRGTGLYNE. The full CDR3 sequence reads CASRGTGLYNEQFF.

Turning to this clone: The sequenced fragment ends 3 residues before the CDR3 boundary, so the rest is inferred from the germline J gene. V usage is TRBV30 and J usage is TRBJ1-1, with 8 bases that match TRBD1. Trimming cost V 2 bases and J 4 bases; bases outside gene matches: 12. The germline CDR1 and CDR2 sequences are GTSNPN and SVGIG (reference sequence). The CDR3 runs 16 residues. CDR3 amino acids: CAWSPLFGQGGTEAFF. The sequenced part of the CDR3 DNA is TGTGCCTGGAGTCCTCTTTTCGGACAGGGAGGCACTGAA. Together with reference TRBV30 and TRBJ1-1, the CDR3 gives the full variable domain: SQTIHQWPATLVQPVGSPLSLECTVEGTSNPNLYWYRQAAGRGLQLLFYSVGIGQISSEVPQNLSASRPQDRQFILSSKKLLLSDSGFYLCAWSPLFGQGGTEAFFGQGTRLTVV.

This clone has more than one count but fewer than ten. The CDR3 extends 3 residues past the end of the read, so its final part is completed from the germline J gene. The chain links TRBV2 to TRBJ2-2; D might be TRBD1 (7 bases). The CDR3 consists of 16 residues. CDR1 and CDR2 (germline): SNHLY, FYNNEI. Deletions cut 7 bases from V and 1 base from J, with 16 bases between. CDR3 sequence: CASKEGGQRNTGELFF. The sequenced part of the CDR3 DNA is TGTGCCAGCAAGGAGGGGGGACAGAGGAACACCGGGGAG.

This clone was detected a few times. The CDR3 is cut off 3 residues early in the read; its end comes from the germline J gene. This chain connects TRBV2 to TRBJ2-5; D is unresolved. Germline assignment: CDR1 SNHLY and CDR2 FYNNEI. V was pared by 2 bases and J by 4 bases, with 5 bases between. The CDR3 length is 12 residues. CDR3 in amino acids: CASSERGETQYF. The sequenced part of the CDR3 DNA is TGTGCCAGCAGTGAAAGAGGAGAGACC.

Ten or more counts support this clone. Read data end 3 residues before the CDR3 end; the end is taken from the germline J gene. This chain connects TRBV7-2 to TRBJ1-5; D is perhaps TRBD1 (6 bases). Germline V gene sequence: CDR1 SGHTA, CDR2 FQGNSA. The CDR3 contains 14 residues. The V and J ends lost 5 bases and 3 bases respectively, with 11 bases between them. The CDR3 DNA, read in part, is TGTGCCAGCAGCCCTACAGGGTACAATCAGCCC. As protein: CASSPTGYNQP. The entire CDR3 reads CASSPTGYNQPQHF.

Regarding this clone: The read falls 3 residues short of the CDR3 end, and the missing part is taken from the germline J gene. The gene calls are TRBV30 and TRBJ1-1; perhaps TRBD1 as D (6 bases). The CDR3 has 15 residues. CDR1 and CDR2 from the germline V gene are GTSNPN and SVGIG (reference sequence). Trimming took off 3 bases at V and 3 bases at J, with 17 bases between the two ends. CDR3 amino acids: CAWSPWGQGYTEAFF. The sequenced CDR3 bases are TGTGCCTGGAGCCCCTGGGGGCAGGGATACACTGAA.